A single sample gave rise to the 26 T cell receptor beta chains below, sequenced in a study of regulatory T cells in long-lasting Graves disease. Researchers made TCR beta libraries by using iRepertoire HTBI primers and running Arm-PCR on CDR3 regions. One entry per CDR3 protein, called by TCRdb with MiXCR from the multiplex PCR reads. The data hold about 440,000 distinct CDR3 sequences, with about a sixth observed a single time. Time point indicated: newly diagnosed GD, antithyroid drugs for less than 3 months. The authors made the TCR library using RNA they extracted from PBMCs. These same data were also listed under a study on T cells in Graves' hyperthyroidism and ophthalmopathy.

The specimen comprised peripheral blood mononuclear cells (PBMCs), sampled at new diagnosis, from a patient treated with antithyroid drugs. These receptors came from a woman in her twenties or thirties with Graves disease.

J is TRBJ2-6 and V is TRBV14, with 8 nucleotides matching TRBD1. Germline-derived CDR1 and CDR2 are SGHDN and FVKESK. The trim removed 5 bases at V and 0 bases at J, leaving 6 bases unmatched. CDR3 length equals 17 residues. The CDR3 is CASSWTGFGSGANVLTF. CDR3 nucleotides: TGTGCCAGCAGCTGGACAGGGTTTGGCTCTGGGGCCAACGTCCTGACTTTC.

This clonotype was seen ten or more times. The rearrangement uses TRBV6-2 or TRBV6-3 and TRBJ2-1, with D perhaps TRBD2 (5 bases). The CDR3 is 13 amino acids. CDR1 is MNHEY and CDR2 is SVGEGT in the germline V gene. The germline V and J ends were trimmed by 6 bases and 4 bases, with 10 bases remaining between them. CDR3 loop: CASRNGVYNEQFF. Here the CDR3 DNA reads TGTGCCAGCAGAAACGGGGTTTACAATGAGCAGTTCTTC.

This clonotype was seen repeatedly, ten times or more. This sequence joins TRBV5-6 and TRBJ1-1; D not resolved. Trimming removed 6 bases at V and 4 bases at J, with 22 bases between. The CDR3 spans 16 residues. The germline CDR1 and CDR2 sequences are SGHDT and YYEEEE. The CDR3 sequence is CASTAPFRGLGTEAFF. In DNA, the CDR3 is TGTGCCAGCACCGCCCCATTTCGGGGTTTGGGCACTGAAGCTTTCTTT.

This clonotype was found many times. The CDR3 nucleotides are TGTGCCAGCAGCTTAGAAGGACAGGGCCATTCACCCCTCCACTTT. Amino acids: CASSLEGQGHSPLHF. J is TRBJ1-6 and V is TRBV11-2, with 8 positions matching TRBD1. V dropped 0 bases and J dropped 8; count of bases not matched to a gene: 3. Germline CDR1 is SGHAT and CDR2 is FQNNGV. This CDR3 comprises 15 residues.

A note on this clonotype: A much larger clone differs by one base, so this may be a read error. The rearrangement uses TRBV20-1 and TRBJ1-5, with no clear D. This CDR3 has 13 amino acids. Germline V lookup: CDR1 DFQATT, CDR2 SNEGSKA (reference sequence). Between the trimmed V and J ends, which lost 4 bases and 7 bases, there was a span of 14 bases. CDR3 amino acids: CSANRVGGQPQHF. CDR3 DNA sequence: TGCAGTGCTAACCGGGTCGGAGGGCAGCCCCAGCATTTT.

This clonotype was picked up a small number of times. The V gene is TRBV5-1, the J gene TRBJ1-4, with 8 bases matching TRBD1. Per germline, CDR1 SGHRS and CDR2 YFSETQ. The CDR3 runs 16 residues. Germline trimming cut 4 bases from V and 6 bases from J; bases unmatched to any gene: 11. The DNA for the CDR3 is TGCGCCAGCAGCCCTCGAGGACAGGGCATCGATGAAAAACTGTTTTTT. This encodes CASSPRGQGIDEKLFF.

This clonotype was seen repeatedly, ten times or more. V is TRBV6-1 and J is TRBJ2-5, with D perhaps TRBD1 (6 bases). The CDR3 contains 13 residues. Between the trimmed V and J ends, which lost 6 bases and 1 base, there was a span of 9 bases. Per the germline V gene, CDR1 is MNHNS and CDR2 is SASEGT. The CDR3 sequence: CASRTDSQETQYF. CDR3 nucleotide sequence: TGTGCCAGCAGGACGGACAGCCAAGAGACCCAGTACTTC.

This clonotype was observed many times. The chain has TRBV27 and TRBJ1-2; D not resolved. Germline CDR1 reads MNHEY; CDR2 reads SMNVEV (reference sequence). Deletions cut 5 bases from V and 6 bases from J, with 13 bases between. The CDR3 extends over 13 amino acids. CDR3 in amino acids: CASSPTVVNGYTF. CDR3 in DNA: TGTGCCAGCAGTCCCACCGTAGTGAATGGCTACACCTTC.

The chain combines TRBV12-3 or TRBV12-4 with TRBJ2-1, with 7 bases lining up with TRBD2. The V segment lost 4 bases and the J segment 9 bases; nucleotides outside the gene matches: 6. This CDR3 is built from 13 residues. The CDR3: CASSYSGLGEQFF. The CDR3 region has the DNA TGTGCCAGCAGTTACTCCGGACTAGGTGAGCAGTTCTTC.

This clonotype was seen repeatedly, ten times or more. V is TRBV20-1 and J is TRBJ2-7, with 14 bases identical to TRBD2. This CDR3 is built from 15 residues. Germline values: CDR1 DFQATT, CDR2 SNEGSKA (reference sequence). With 3 bases clipped from V and 6 bases from J, the junction kept 7 bases outside the gene matches. The CDR3 DNA follows: TGCAGTGCTAGTCTATCCGGGACTAGCGGGAGCGAGCAGTACTTC. Protein product: CSASLSGTSGSEQYF.

This clonotype was seen at least ten times. J is TRBJ1-3 and V is TRBV5-1; the D gene is possibly TRBD1 (5 bases). Per germline, CDR1 SGHRS and CDR2 YFSETQ. Trimming shortened V by 5 bases and J by 1 base, and 22 bases separated the two germline ends. This CDR3 has 18 residues. CDR3 sequence: CASRDRDRRASSGNTIYF. DNA of the CDR3: TGCGCCAGCAGGGACCGGGACCGGAGAGCCAGTTCTGGAAACACCATATATTTT.

This clonotype was seen many times. This sequence joins TRBV7-2 and TRBJ2-5, with 7 bases identical to TRBD2. The V and J ends lost 3 bases and 2 bases, in that order; junction bases with no gene match: 3. In germline, CDR1 is SGHTA, CDR2 FQGNSA. This CDR3 spans 14 amino acids. The CDR3 loop reads CASSLGGIQETQYF. The CDR3 DNA sequence: TGTGCCAGCAGCTTGGGAGGGATTCAAGAGACCCAGTACTTC.

This clonotype was counted ten times or more. The chain joins TRBV27 to TRBJ1-5; D gene unclear. In germline, CDR1 is MNHEY, CDR2 SMNVEV (reference sequence). The CDR3 consists of 13 residues. V lost 2 bases, J lost 6 bases, and 8 bases lay in between. CDR3 sequence reads: CASSLRESQPQHF. The CDR3 nucleotides are TGTGCCAGCAGTTTAAGGGAAAGTCAGCCCCAGCATTTT.

This clonotype was counted many times. The gene calls are TRBV18 and TRBJ2-1, with D uncertain. Germline V gives CDR1 KGHSH, CDR2 LQKENI. Trimming cost V 0 bases and J 10 bases, with 13 bases left between them. This CDR3 contains 14 residues. The CDR3 protein is CASSPPPKLGEQFF. CDR3 DNA sequence: TGTGCCAGCTCACCACCGCCGAAATTAGGGGAGCAGTTCTTC.

This clonotype was observed at least ten times. The chain combines TRBV2 with TRBJ1-5; 7 bases are a match to TRBD1. Germline CDR1 reads SNHLY; CDR2 reads FYNNEI. This CDR3 spans 15 amino acids. Germline trimming cut 6 bases from V and 5 bases from J; bases unmatched to any gene: 10. This CDR3 reads CASSLLTTGDQPQHF. The CDR3 nucleotides read TGTGCCAGCAGCCTCCTTACTACAGGGGATCAGCCCCAGCATTTT.

The chain is built from TRBV11-1 and TRBJ1-6; D uncertain. The CDR3 spans 14 residues. The germline V gene has CDR1 SGHAT and CDR2 FQDESV (reference sequence). Trimming shortened V by 5 bases and J by 10 bases, and 15 bases separated the two germline ends. CDR3 nucleotides: TGTGCCAGCAGCCACGGATACCAAAGGTCACCCCTCCACTTT. Translated, it gives CASSHGYQRSPLHF.

This clonotype was found a few times. The junction and the germline gene differ at one end; a read error may be behind it. The CDR3 DNA is TGTGCCACCTCTTGGGAGGTAGCCAAAAACATTCGGTACTTC. Translating gives CATSWEVAKNIRYF. This sequence joins TRBV2 and TRBJ2-4, with D perhaps matching TRBD2 (6 bases). CDR3 length equals 14 residues. CDR1 is SNHLY and CDR2 is FYNNEI in the germline V gene.

This clonotype occurred many times. This sequence joins TRBV11-1 and TRBJ2-1; 7 bases match TRBD1. The CDR3 sequence is 14 residues long. Germline CDR1 is SGHAT and CDR2 is FQDESV (reference sequence). V lost 7 bases, J lost 1 base, and 4 bases stayed unmatched. CDR3 in amino acids: CASKGQASYNEQFF. Written as DNA, the CDR3 is TGTGCCAGCAAAGGACAGGCGTCCTACAATGAGCAGTTCTTC.

This clonotype was seen many times. The chain recombines TRBV11-2 with TRBJ2-3, with D possibly called TRBD1 or TRBD2 (6 bases each). V was pared by 7 bases and J by 0 bases, with 17 bases between. The CDR3 runs to 16 residues. Germline loops: CDR1 SGHAT, CDR2 FQNNGV. Written as DNA, the CDR3 is TGTGCCAGCACACTCCGCGAGGGGGGTAGCACAGATACGCAGTATTTT. The encoded protein is CASTLREGGSTDTQYF.

The table lists this clonotype with a few counts. Here the CDR3 DNA reads TGTGCCAGCAGCACTAGGGGGGGGGTCCCGAACACTGAAGCTTTCTTT. This sequence encodes CASSTRGGVPNTEAFF. J is TRBJ1-1 and V is TRBV9; a weak D match, TRBD1 (6 bases). The CDR3 spans 16 residues. CDR1 is SGDLS and CDR2 is YYNGEE in the germline V gene. V lost 4 bases and J 1 base, leaving 17 bases between the germline ends.

This chain connects TRBV29-1 to TRBJ2-1, with D uncertain. Trimming took off 7 bases at V and 10 bases at J, with 20 bases between the two ends. CDR3 size: 13 residues. Germline CDR1 and CDR2: SQVTM and ANQGSEA. CDR3 sequence reads: CSAEMREGREQFF. CDR3 DNA: TGCAGCGCCGAAATGAGAGAAGGCCGGGAGCAGTTCTTC.

Here the CDR3 DNA reads TGTGCCAGCAGTTCCATTTTGGAAGGAGCACAAGAGACCCAGTACTTC. Its translation: CASSSILEGAQETQYF. The chain joins TRBV27 to TRBJ2-5; D gene unclear. CDR3 size: 16 residues. Germline V lookup: CDR1 MNHEY, CDR2 SMNVEV (reference sequence). Between the trimmed V and J ends, which lost 4 bases and 2 bases, there was a span of 17 bases.

This clonotype was detected ten times or more. V is TRBV11-3 and J is TRBJ2-2; D might be TRBD1 or TRBD2, each matching 6 bases. From germline, CDR1 is SGHNT and CDR2 YENEEA. V lost 4 bases and J lost 3, with 15 bases in between. The CDR3 is made up of 16 amino acids. CDR3 bases: TGTGCCAGCAGCTACAGCCAGGGGAGGTACACCGGGGAGCTGTTTTTT. Protein: CASSYSQGRYTGELFF.

About this clonotype: Since no conserved phenylalanine or tryptophan closes the CDR3, a read error is the likely cause. V gene TRBV6-1 combines with J gene TRBJ2-5; 8 bases match TRBD2. The ends lost 5 bases at V and 2 bases at J; junction bases unmatched: 10. The CDR3 is 16 amino acids. Germline V gene lookup returns CDR1 MNHNS and CDR2 SASEGT. The CDR3: CASSPRSLAGQETQYL. The CDR3 DNA is TGTGCCAGCAGTCCGCGGTCTCTAGCGGGTCAAGAGACCCAGTACCTC.

The chain couples TRBV5-1 to TRBJ1-1; no firm D call. Germline V CDR1 and CDR2: SGHRS, YFSETQ. This CDR3 is built from 16 residues. Trimming took off 4 bases at V and 0 bases at J, with 16 bases between the two ends. CDR3 DNA: TGCGCCAGCAGCCACCTGTCCGAAGAAATGAACACTGAAGCTTTCTTT. It is translated as CASSHLSEEMNTEAFF.

The rearrangement joins TRBV3-1 to TRBJ1-6; unclear D gene. The CDR3 contains 17 residues. Germline loops: CDR1 LGHDT, CDR2 YNNKEL (reference sequence). The V gene lost 3 bases and the J gene lost 0 bases, with 12 bases spanning the gap. CDR3 sequence (DNA): TGTGCCAGCAGCCAGGGCCACCGGAGCTCCTATAATTCACCCCTCCACTTT. Encoded protein: CASSQGHRSSYNSPLHF. The complete variable domain, with remaining parts taken from reference TRBV3-1 and TRBJ1-6, reads DTAVSQTPKYLVTQMGNDKSIKCEQNLGHDTMYWYKQDSKKFLKIMFSYNNKELIINETVPNRFSPKSPDKAHLNLHINSLELGDSAVYFCASSQGHRSSYNSPLHFGNGTRLTVT.